This T cell receptor (beta chain) was profiled in a study of Graves' ophthalmopathy and Graves' hyperthyroidism. V was clipped by 7 bases and J by 10 bases, with 11 bases between them. The CDR3 has 11 residues. The germline V gene encodes CDR1 DFQATT and CDR2 SNEGSKA (reference sequence). Investigators amplified TCR beta CDR3 regions from RNA transcripts. The workflow started with a first-round RT-PCR run with HTBI primers and then moved on to a second-round multiplex PCR. Each CDR3 protein is one row after TCRdb ran MiXCR on the multiplex PCR reads. The sample gives 300,000 to 400,000 distinct CDR3 sequences, roughly a sixth of which show up once; about 2.4% is in the top ten. General observations from the study: Most thyroid-expanded clonotypes exceeding 0.001 frequency were also found in blood.

This clonotype was counted at least ten times. Its antigen is undetermined. The source material was peripheral blood. The clonotype was recovered from an adult woman with stable Graves' hyperthyroidism. This chain uses TRBV20-1 with TRBJ1-6; D not resolved. The CDR3 loop reads CSGGSWSPLHF. The CDR3, as DNA: TGCAGTGGGGGTTCGTGGTCACCCCTCCACTTT.